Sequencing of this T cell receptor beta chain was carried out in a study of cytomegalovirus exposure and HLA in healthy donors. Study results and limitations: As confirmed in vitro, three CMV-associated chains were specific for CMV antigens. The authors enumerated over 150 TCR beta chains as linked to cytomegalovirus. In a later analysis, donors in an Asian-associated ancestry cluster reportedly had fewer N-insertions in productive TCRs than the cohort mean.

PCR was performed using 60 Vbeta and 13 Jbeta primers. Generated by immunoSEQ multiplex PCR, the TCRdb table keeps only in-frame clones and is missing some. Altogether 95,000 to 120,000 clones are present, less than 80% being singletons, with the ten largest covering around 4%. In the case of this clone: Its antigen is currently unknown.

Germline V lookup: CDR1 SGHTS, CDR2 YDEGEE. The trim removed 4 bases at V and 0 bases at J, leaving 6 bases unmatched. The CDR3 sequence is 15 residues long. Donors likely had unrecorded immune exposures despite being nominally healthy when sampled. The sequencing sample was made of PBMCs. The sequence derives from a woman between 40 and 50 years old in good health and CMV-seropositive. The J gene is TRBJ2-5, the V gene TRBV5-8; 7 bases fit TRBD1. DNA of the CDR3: TGTGCCAGCAGCACAAGGACAGGAAACCAAGAGACCCAGTACTTC. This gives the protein CASSTRTGNQETQYF.